The 11 T cell receptor beta chains below come from one sample, sequenced in a study of T cell changes during pregnancy in multiple sclerosis. Clones were read by immunoSEQ multiplex PCR, and TCRdb kept only the in-frame ones, dropping some. The data contain around 35,000 clones, about nine tenths of them singletons. Sample: CD8+ T cells from peripheral blood mononuclear cells, taken after pregnancy. Every receptor here comes from a female donor with multiple sclerosis, enrolled in a pregnancy study.

This CDR3 is CASSLNSGGAGADTQYF. CDR3 sequence (DNA): TGTGCCAGCAGCTTAAATTCTGGCGGGGCGGGGGCAGATACGCAGTATTTT. The rearrangement links TRBV7-2 to TRBJ2-3; 7 bases align to TRBD2. V was clipped by 2 bases and J by 4 bases; unmatched bases: 12. The CDR3 has 17 amino acids. Germline loops: CDR1 SGHTA, CDR2 FQGNSA.

The gene calls are TRBV9 and TRBJ2-7, with 8 positions matching TRBD2. The CDR3 is made up of 16 amino acids. V gave up 4 bases and J gave up 0 bases; unmatched junction bases: 9. Germline CDR1 and CDR2: SGDLS and YYNGEE. The CDR3 sequence: CASSPLRGGSSYEQYF. The DNA of the CDR3 is TGTGCCAGCAGCCCTCTGCGCGGGGGGAGCTCCTACGAGCAGTACTTC.

This chain links TRBV14 with TRBJ1-2; D uncertain. CDR1 and CDR2 (germline): SGHDN, FVKESK. Trimming left V 2 bases short and J 7 bases short, with 11 bases between. The CDR3 loop spans 13 amino acids. CDR3 amino acids: CASSQPGGGGYTF. The DNA for the CDR3 is TGTGCCAGCAGCCAACCGGGAGGCGGTGGCTACACCTTC.

The chain combines TRBV11-2 with TRBJ2-7; 10 nucleotides agree with TRBD1. CDR1 SGHAT and CDR2 FQNNGV come from the germline V gene. Losses at the gene ends were 5 bases for V and 0 bases for J; bases not matched to a gene: 7. The CDR3 is 16 residues long. The CDR3 region is CASSTWDRGGSYEQYF. CDR3 nucleotide sequence: TGTGCCAGCAGCACCTGGGACAGGGGAGGCTCCTACGAGCAGTACTTC.

This CDR3 is CASSSWGTGVNTIYF. DNA of the CDR3: TGTGCCAGCAGCTCCTGGGGGACAGGGGTAAACACCATATATTTT. The chain uses TRBV7-6 and TRBJ1-3, with 10 nucleotides matching TRBD1. CDR3 size: 15 residues. The V gene's germline CDR1 is SGHVS and CDR2 FNYEAQ. J gave up 6 bases and V 4 bases, and 6 bases lay outside the gene matches.

The J gene is TRBJ2-1, the V gene TRBV7-9; weak D call: TRBD2 (5 bases). The CDR3 sequence is 14 residues long. V was trimmed by 5 bases and J by 7 bases, leaving 15 bases between them. Germline V gives CDR1 SEHNR, CDR2 FQNEAQ (reference sequence). DNA for the CDR3: TGTGCCAGCAGCCCCCCCGAGACGGGGAATGAGCAGTTCTTC. Translated: CASSPPETGNEQFF.

The CDR3 loop reads CASSFGGVYEQYF. The CDR3 DNA is TGTGCCAGCAGCTTTGGGGGGGTTTACGAGCAGTACTTC. The genes are TRBV5-6 and TRBJ2-7, with TRBD2 matching 7 bases. The germline V gene has CDR1 SGHDT and CDR2 YYEEEE. V dropped 2 bases and J dropped 4; count of bases not matched to a gene: 3. CDR3 length equals 13 residues.

The chain combines TRBV23-1 with TRBJ2-7; possibly TRBD2 for D (5 bases). TRBV23-1 is an ORF; its function is uncertain. Deletions cut 10 bases from V and 0 bases from J, with 10 bases between. CDR3 length: 12 residues. Here the CDR3 reads CAKRGGSYEQYF. Written as DNA, the CDR3 is TGCGCCAAACGGGGTGGCTCCTACGAGCAGTACTTC.

The rearrangement links TRBV9 to TRBJ2-4, with a tentative D call TRBD2 (7 bases). V lost 0 bases to trimming and J lost 2 bases, with 12 bases between them. The germline V gene encodes CDR1 SGDLS and CDR2 YYNGEE. This CDR3 comprises 16 residues. DNA for the CDR3: TGTGCCAGCAGCGTAGGGGGGGGCTCATCCAAAAACATTCAGTACTTC. Protein product: CASSVGGGSSKNIQYF.

V gene TRBV4-3 combines with J gene TRBJ2-7; 9 nucleotides line up with TRBD2. The CDR3 is 15 amino acids. CDR1 and CDR2 (germline): LGHNA, YSLEER. Unmatched junction bases numbered 3, after V lost 0 bases and J lost 3 bases. Here the CDR3 reads CASSQEAGGHYEQYF. The CDR3 DNA follows: TGCGCCAGCAGCCAAGAAGCGGGGGGCCACTACGAGCAGTACTTC.

The chain couples TRBV11-2 to TRBJ1-2; 11 nucleotides align to TRBD1. The CDR3 spans 14 residues. V trimming: 4 bases; J trimming: 6 bases; junction bases outside the gene matches: 4. Germline CDR1 reads SGHAT; CDR2 reads FQNNGV. In DNA form, the CDR3 reads TGTGCCAGCAGCTCGGGACAGGGGGTAGATGGCTACACCTTC. It yields the protein CASSSGQGVDGYTF. Full variable domain (outside the CDR3, taken from reference TRBV11-2 and TRBJ1-2): EAGVAQSPRYKIIEKRQSVAFWCNPISGHATLYWYQQILGQGPKLLIQFQNNGVVDDSQLPKDRFSAERLKGVDSTLKIQPAKLEDSAVYLCASSSGQGVDGYTFGSGTRLTVV.